The 17 T cell receptor beta chains below were found in one sample sequenced in a study of blood T cell repertoires in COVID-19. Libraries were prepared by immunoSEQ multiplex PCR; TCRdb keeps only in-frame clonotypes and omits some of them. The table has about 210,000 clones, approximately 80% seen once. Material for sequencing was PBMCs or T cells enriched from blood (not recorded which). These receptors were taken from a man aged 40-49 years who had recovered from COVID-19.

The rearrangement links TRBV15 to TRBJ1-4; D unclear. Germline CDR1 and CDR2: LNHNV and YYDKDF (reference sequence). Trimming stripped 0 bases from V and 5 bases from J, with 10 bases between. The CDR3 runs 15 residues. CDR3 nucleotides: TGTGCCACCAGCAGAGAAGCCCTCCTCAATGAAAAACTGTTTTTT. Translating it yields CATSREALLNEKLFF.

The chain is built from TRBV15 and TRBJ1-4; D remains unclear. The CDR3 is 17 amino acids. Trimming left V 3 bases short and J 0 bases short, with 14 bases between. Germline CDR1 LNHNV, CDR2 YYDKDF (reference sequence). CDR3 region: CATSRITVYATNEKLFF. In DNA, the CDR3 is TGTGCCACCAGCAGGATCACGGTATACGCAACTAATGAAAAACTGTTTTTT.

The rearrangement uses TRBV7-2 and TRBJ2-2; 9 bases fit TRBD2. This CDR3 is built from 16 residues. Trimming at V came to 4 bases and at J to 5 bases, leaving 8 bases not matched to a gene. Germline V lookup: CDR1 SGHTA, CDR2 FQGNSA. The CDR3 here is CASSSSSGITTGELFF. The CDR3 nucleotides are TGTGCCAGCAGCTCATCTAGCGGGATTACGACCGGGGAGCTGTTTTTT.

The chain employs TRBV19 and TRBJ2-4, with TRBD2 as a possible D gene (5 bases). CDR1 LNHDA and CDR2 SQIVND come from the germline V gene (reference sequence). V was cut by 1 base and J by 0 bases, with 13 bases left in between. The CDR3 runs 17 residues. The CDR3 reads CASSIAQRTLAKNIQYF. CDR3 DNA: TGTGCCAGTAGTATAGCCCAGCGGACCTTAGCCAAAAACATTCAGTACTTC.

V is TRBV5-1 and J is TRBJ2-3, with D tentatively TRBD1 (6 bases). Germline V lookup: CDR1 SGHRS, CDR2 YFSETQ. The V end was cut by 1 base, the J end by 2 bases, with 11 bases between. This CDR3 is 15 amino acids long. The chain's CDR3 is CASSLRTETTDTQYF. CDR3 DNA sequence: TGCGCCAGCAGCTTGCGGACAGAGACCACAGATACGCAGTATTTT.

This chain joins TRBV29-1 and TRBJ1-5; maybe TRBD1 (6 bases). Trimming cost V 4 bases and J 4 bases, with 8 bases left between them. CDR3 length equals 12 residues. Germline CDR1 is SQVTM and CDR2 is ANQGSEA. DNA for the CDR3: TGCAGCGTTGGAGGACAGAATCAGCCCCAGCATTTT. It codes for CSVGGQNQPQHF.

The rearrangement joins TRBV30 to TRBJ2-5; tentative D call: TRBD2 (6 bases). V lost 6 bases and J lost 3, with 14 bases in between. Looked up from germline, CDR1 is GTSNPN and CDR2 is SVGIG (reference sequence). This CDR3 contains 13 residues. As DNA, the CDR3 is TGTGCCTGCCCCTTCGGCGGGGAAGAGACCCAGTACTTC. Encoded protein: CACPFGGEETQYF.

This chain connects TRBV27 to TRBJ1-1; TRBD1 might be the D (6 bases). CDR3 length equals 15 residues. The V gene's germline CDR1 is MNHEY and CDR2 SMNVEV (reference sequence). V lost 3 bases, J lost 0 bases, and 11 bases lay in between. CDR3 sequence: CASSLDRAMNTEAFF. DNA for the CDR3: TGTGCCAGCAGTTTGGACAGAGCGATGAACACTGAAGCTTTCTTT.

This rearrangement joins TRBV29-1 to TRBJ1-2, with TRBD1 matching 8 bases. The CDR3 consists of 15 residues. With V trimmed by 4 bases and J by 8 bases, 15 bases remained unmatched. The V gene's germline CDR1 is SQVTM and CDR2 ANQGSEA. The CDR3 is CSVVDRAVGGSGYTF. The CDR3 nucleotides are TGCAGCGTTGTGGACAGGGCGGTGGGTGGATCAGGCTACACCTTC.

V and J are TRBV3-1 (or the pseudogene TRBV3-2) and TRBJ1-2; TRBD1 matches 10 bases. Germline V gene sequence: CDR1 LGHDT, CDR2 YNNKEL (reference sequence). V lost 2 bases, J lost 14 bases, and 11 bases stayed unmatched. The CDR3 runs to 14 residues. The CDR3 region has the DNA TGTGCCAGCAGCCAATCCAGGACAGGGGGACGATCTACCTTC. Translation: CASSQSRTGGRSTF.

This chain joins TRBV21-1 and TRBJ2-7; the table names TRBD1, a call not compared with the DNA. TRBV21-1 is a documented pseudogene. This CDR3 is built from 14 residues. The CDR3 sequence is CASSRDRIIYEQYF. In DNA, the CDR3 is TGTGCCAGCAGCCGGGACAGGATTATCTACGAGCAGTACTTC.

The rearrangement joins TRBV4-1 to TRBJ1-2, with 7 bases that match TRBD1. The CDR3 consists of 18 residues. CDR1 is MGHRA and CDR2 is YSYEKL in the germline V gene. V trimming: 0 bases; J trimming: 1 base; junction bases outside the gene matches: 11. In nucleotides, the CDR3 is TGCGCCAGCAGCCAAGATGGTAGAACAGGGGTTTATAACTATGGCTACACCTTC. Translated: CASSQDGRTGVYNYGYTF.

The chain is built from TRBV19 and TRBJ1-2; D might be TRBD1 (6 bases). CDR3 size: 14 residues. The germline CDR1 and CDR2 sequences are LNHDA and SQIVND (reference sequence). V was trimmed by 8 bases and J by 0 bases, leaving 13 bases between them. The CDR3 loop reads CASAERTANYGYTF. CDR3 nucleotide sequence: TGTGCCAGTGCAGAGAGGACAGCTAACTATGGCTACACCTTC.

This clone was seen only once. J is TRBJ1-2 and V is TRBV18; the D gene is possibly TRBD1 (6 bases). In germline, CDR1 is KGHSH, CDR2 LQKENI. Trimming shortened V by 6 bases and J by 6 bases, and 17 bases separated the two germline ends. The CDR3 totals 14 residues. The CDR3 loop reads CASSPNQGRNGYTF. The CDR3 DNA sequence: TGTGCCAGCTCTCCGAATCAGGGGCGTAATGGCTACACCTTC.

The chain links TRBV7-9 to TRBJ1-1, with D tentatively TRBD1 (5 bases). This CDR3 spans 15 amino acids. V was pared by 5 bases and J by 0 bases, with 13 bases between. Per the germline V gene, CDR1 is SEHNR and CDR2 is FQNEAQ (reference sequence). DNA for the CDR3: TGTGCCAGCAGCCCACCCCGGGGGATGAACACTGAAGCTTTCTTT. It specifies CASSPPRGMNTEAFF. Combining the CDR3 with reference TRBV7-9 and TRBJ1-1 gives the whole variable domain DTGVSQNPRHKITKRGQNVTFRCDPISEHNRLYWYRQTLGQGPEFLTYFQNEAQLEKSRLLSDRFSAERPKGSFSTLEIQRTEQGDSAMYLCASSPPRGMNTEAFFGQGTRLTVV.

This clone appeared once. J is TRBJ1-6 and V is TRBV6-5; 11 bases fit TRBD1. The CDR3 loop spans 14 amino acids. The J segment lost 5 bases and the V segment lost 6 bases, leaving 0 bases of the junction unmatched. In germline, CDR1 is MNHEY, CDR2 SVGAGI. CDR3 in amino acids: CASRGQGDNSPLHF. CDR3 DNA: TGTGCCAGCAGGGGACAGGGGGATAATTCACCCCTCCACTTT.

The rearrangement links TRBV18 to TRBJ1-2; D not resolved. The V end lost 6 bases, the J end lost 7 bases, and 9 bases lay between the germline ends. In germline, CDR1 is KGHSH, CDR2 LQKENI. CDR3 size: 11 residues. The CDR3 coding sequence is TGTGCCAGCTCTCAGATCTTTGGCTACACCTTC. This encodes CASSQIFGYTF.